What follows are 6 T cell receptor beta chains derived from one specimen sequenced in a study of breast tumors, draining lymph nodes, adjacent tissues. The lymph nodes were axillary draining lymph nodes from breast cancer patients. TCRdb analysed the multiplex PCR reads with MiXCR anew, one entry per CDR3 protein. The sample contains approximately 100,000 distinct CDR3 sequences, roughly 20% of which appear only once. Sequenced material: axillary lymph node tissue. The receptors shown here come from a female donor with breast cancer. Some clones in this sample may be carry-over from other donors' samples.

This clonotype showed up many times. The chain employs TRBV15 and TRBJ2-1; D is unclear. Germline CDR1 LNHNV, CDR2 YYDKDF (reference sequence). Trimming cost V 1 base and J 6 bases, with 4 bases left between them. The CDR3 runs 12 residues. CDR3 bases: TGTGCCACCAGCAGAGCCGGCAATGAGCAGTTCTTC. Its translation is CATSRAGNEQFF.

This chain joins TRBV27 and TRBJ2-3; the D gene is possibly TRBD1 (6 bases). Deletions cut 5 bases from V and 2 bases from J, with 14 bases between. The germline V gene encodes CDR1 MNHEY and CDR2 SMNVEV (reference sequence). This CDR3 spans 15 amino acids. CDR3 nucleotide sequence: TGTGCCAGCAGTCTGACAGGTTCCCCCACAGATACGCAGTATTTT. Protein product: CASSLTGSPTDTQYF.

This clonotype was observed at least ten times. The chain has TRBV30 and TRBJ2-5; 10 positions agree with TRBD1. After removal of 6 bases from V and 2 bases from J, the junction contained 6 bases not matched to a gene. The germline CDR1 and CDR2 sequences are GTSNPN and SVGIG (reference sequence). The length of the CDR3 is 14 residues. The CDR3 DNA follows: TGTGCCTGCAACCCGGGACAGGGGCAAGAGACCCAGTACTTC. Its protein is CACNPGQGQETQYF.

This clonotype was observed many times. The chain couples TRBV6-6 to TRBJ2-2; TRBD1 agrees at 10 bases. CDR3 length equals 15 residues. Germline V gives CDR1 MNHNY, CDR2 SVGAGI (reference sequence). V trimming: 4 bases; J trimming: 6 bases; junction bases outside the gene matches: 5. CDR3 region: CASSSGTGVPGELFF. The CDR3 region has the DNA TGTGCCAGCAGTTCCGGGACAGGGGTTCCCGGGGAGCTGTTTTTT.

The chain links TRBV27 to TRBJ2-3, with 11 bases lining up with TRBD2. The germline gives CDR1 MNHEY, CDR2 SMNVEV (reference sequence). Trimming at V came to 1 base and at J to 0 bases, leaving 3 bases not matched to a gene. CDR3 length: 17 amino acids. The CDR3 is CASSLWGLAESTDTQYF. CDR3 nucleotide sequence: TGTGCCAGCAGTTTATGGGGACTAGCGGAGAGCACAGATACGCAGTATTTT.

There are many counts of this clonotype. The chain employs TRBV10-3 and TRBJ1-2; the match to TRBD1 covers 8 bases. Germline V gene lookup returns CDR1 ENHRY and CDR2 SYGVKD. CDR3 length equals 13 residues. The J segment lost 8 bases and the V segment lost 2 bases, leaving 4 bases of the junction unmatched. CDR3 coding DNA: TGTGCCATCAGTGAGGGCCAGGGGGCGGGCTACACCTTC. Its protein is CAISEGQGAGYTF.